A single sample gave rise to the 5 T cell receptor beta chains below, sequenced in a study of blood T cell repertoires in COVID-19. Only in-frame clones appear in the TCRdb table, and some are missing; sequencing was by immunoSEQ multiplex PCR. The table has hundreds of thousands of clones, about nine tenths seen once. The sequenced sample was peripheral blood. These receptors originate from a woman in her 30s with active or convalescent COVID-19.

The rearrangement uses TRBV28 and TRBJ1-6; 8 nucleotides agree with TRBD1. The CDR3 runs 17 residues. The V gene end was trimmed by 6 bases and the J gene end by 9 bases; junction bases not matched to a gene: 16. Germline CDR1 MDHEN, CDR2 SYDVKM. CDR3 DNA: TGTGCCAGCAGCATCGCTGGGCTATTACAGGGGGGTTCACCCCTCCACTTT. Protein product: CASSIAGLLQGGSPLHF. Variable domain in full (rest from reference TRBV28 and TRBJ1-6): DVKVTQSSRYLVKRTGEKVFLECVQDMDHENMFWYRQDPGLGLRLIYFSYDVKMKEKGDIPEGYSVSREKKERFSLILESASTNQTSMYLCASSIAGLLQGGSPLHFGNGTRLTVT.

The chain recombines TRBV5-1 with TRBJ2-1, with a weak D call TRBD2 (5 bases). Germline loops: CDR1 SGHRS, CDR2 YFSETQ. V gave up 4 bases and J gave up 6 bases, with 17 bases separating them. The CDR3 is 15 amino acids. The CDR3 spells CASSPLGDPSNEQFF. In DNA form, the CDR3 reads TGCGCCAGCAGCCCCCTGGGAGACCCATCCAATGAGCAGTTCTTC.

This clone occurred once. The CDR3 region has the DNA TGTGCCAGCTCACCACCCAGAGGGCAGGGGGACACTGAAGCTTTCTTT. This translates into CASSPPRGQGDTEAFF. This chain connects TRBV18 to TRBJ1-1; 7 bases line up with TRBD1. The CDR3 is 16 amino acids. The ends lost 0 bases at V and 3 bases at J; junction bases unmatched: 7. Germline V lookup: CDR1 KGHSH, CDR2 LQKENI.

The CDR3 here is CASSQESGSALRSGYTF. CDR3 sequence (DNA): TGCGCCAGCAGCCAAGAGAGTGGGTCGGCATTGAGGAGTGGCTACACCTTC. The chain has TRBV4-1 and TRBJ1-2, with unresolved D. The CDR3 sequence is 17 residues long. V was trimmed by 0 bases and J by 7 bases, leaving 21 bases between them. The germline CDR1 and CDR2 sequences are MGHRA and YSYEKL.

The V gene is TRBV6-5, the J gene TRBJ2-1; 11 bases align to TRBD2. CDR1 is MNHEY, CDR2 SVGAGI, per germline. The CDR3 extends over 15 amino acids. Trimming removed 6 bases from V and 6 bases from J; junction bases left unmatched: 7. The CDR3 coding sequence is TGTGCCAGCAGCCTCGGGACTAGCGGCCTCAATGAGCAGTTCTTC. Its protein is CASSLGTSGLNEQFF.